The 24 T cell receptor beta chains listed next were all sequenced from one sample in a study of CD8 T cells in ankylosing spondylitis. TCRdb called the 5' RACE reads again in MiXCR, with one record for every CDR3 protein. The sample lists approximately 220,000 distinct CDR3 sequences, about 10% occurring once. The sample taken for sequencing was blood, either unsorted or a sorted T cell fraction (not recorded which). All receptors derive from a male donor with ankylosing spondylitis or in good health (not recorded which).

V usage is TRBV5-1 and J usage is TRBJ1-1, with D unresolved. The ends were cut back, 4 bases at V and 10 bases at J, with 20 bases in the middle. This CDR3 spans 14 amino acids. From germline, CDR1 is SGHRS and CDR2 YFSETQ. The CDR3 DNA reads as TGCGCCAGCAGCCCCCAGAAGCCCTTTGACGGAGCTTTCTTT. Translation: CASSPQKPFDGAFF. Looking up the rest from reference TRBV5-1 and TRBJ1-1 gives the full variable domain: KAGVTQTPRYLIKTRGQQVTLSCSPISGHRSVSWYQQTPGQGLQFLFEYFSETQRNKGNFPGRFSGRQFSNSRSEMNVSTLELGDSALYLCASSPQKPFDGAFFGQGTRLTVV.

This clonotype was counted many times. CDR3 bases: TGCAGTGCTGCGACAGGGGCTAACTATGGCTACACCTTC. Its protein product is CSAATGANYGYTF. The chain recombines TRBV20-1 with TRBJ1-2; TRBD1 matches 8 bases. Germline-derived CDR1 and CDR2 are DFQATT and SNEGSKA (reference sequence). The CDR3 sequence is 13 residues long. With V trimmed by 5 bases and J by 0 bases, 2 bases remained unmatched.

There are many counts of this clonotype. This chain connects TRBV20-1 to TRBJ2-3, with D possibly called TRBD1 or TRBD2 (5 bases each). In germline, CDR1 is DFQATT, CDR2 SNEGSKA (reference sequence). The CDR3 has 19 residues. V lost 0 bases and J lost 1, with 23 bases in between. The CDR3 bases are TGCAGTGCTAGAGAAACCGGGACGGAAGTTTTTGCTGGCACAGATACGCAGTATTTT. Amino acid sequence: CSARETGTEVFAGTDTQYF.

The V and J genes are TRBV7-3 and TRBJ2-3; TRBD1 matches 9 bases. This CDR3 contains 15 residues. Germline assignment: CDR1 SGHTA and CDR2 FQGTGA. J was trimmed by 1 base and V by 6 bases; bases with no gene match: 5. The CDR3 coding sequence is TGTGCCAGCAGTCGGACAGGGGTTGGCACAGATACGCAGTATTTT. This codes for CASSRTGVGTDTQYF.

This clonotype appeared many times. This chain uses TRBV29-1 with TRBJ1-2; D ambiguous. The CDR3 is 10 amino acids. Trimming left V 5 bases short and J 7 bases short, with 8 bases between. From germline, CDR1 is SQVTM and CDR2 ANQGSEA. CDR3 in DNA: TGCAGCGTTTTAGGTTTTGGCTACACCTTC. Its translation: CSVLGFGYTF.

J is TRBJ2-2 and V is TRBV5-1; 8 nucleotides line up with TRBD1. From germline, CDR1 is SGHRS and CDR2 YFSETQ. CDR3 size: 15 residues. Trimming at V came to 4 bases and at J to 5 bases, leaving 7 bases not matched to a gene. Here the CDR3 DNA reads TGCGCCAGCAGCACCCGGACAGGGACGACCGGGGAGCTGTTTTTT. As protein: CASSTRTGTTGELFF.

In its sample, this clonotype was seen a few times. This chain joins TRBV7-9 and TRBJ2-5; D might be TRBD2 (5 bases). Germline V gene sequence: CDR1 SEHNR, CDR2 FQNEAQ (reference sequence). Trimming shortened V by 4 bases and J by 4 bases, and 19 bases separated the two germline ends. The CDR3 covers 16 residues. The CDR3 protein is CASSSSVGGEIETQYF. The DNA for the CDR3 is TGTGCCAGCAGCTCCTCCGTCGGAGGCGAGATAGAGACCCAGTACTTC.

Comments on this clonotype: One junction end disagrees with the germline gene, perhaps due to a read error. This rearrangement joins TRBV7-7 to TRBJ2-7; D possibly uses TRBD1 or TRBD2 (5 bases each). The CDR3 covers 13 residues. The germline V gene encodes CDR1 SSHAT and CDR2 FNYEAQ (reference sequence). The CDR3: CASSSGRTPEQYF. CDR3 DNA sequence: TGTGCTAGCAGCTCGGGACGGACGCCGGAGCAGTACTTC.

There are many counts of this clonotype. The chain has TRBV7-8 and TRBJ2-7, with TRBD2 as a possible D gene (6 bases). V lost 5 bases and J lost 7, with 21 bases in between. The CDR3 runs to 15 residues. CDR1 is SGHVS, CDR2 FQNEAQ, per germline. The chain's CDR3 is CASSAPAVSAGEQYF. In DNA, the CDR3 is TGTGCCAGCAGCGCACCGGCGGTCTCCGCGGGAGAGCAGTACTTC.

Many counts were recorded for this clonotype. This chain connects TRBV24-1 to TRBJ2-5; possible D gene TRBD1, 6 bases. Deletions cut 7 bases from V and 1 base from J, with 9 bases between. This CDR3 contains 13 residues. Germline loops: CDR1 KGHDR, CDR2 SFDVKD. CDR3 DNA sequence: TGTGCCACCAGGGACAGCACCCAAGAGACCCAGTACTTC. As protein: CATRDSTQETQYF.

This clonotype was detected ten times or more. The chain carries TRBV28 and TRBJ2-7, with 7 bases matching TRBD1. The CDR3 contains 14 residues. The V segment lost 7 bases and the J segment 4 bases; nucleotides outside the gene matches: 10. Germline V gene data show CDR1 as MDHEN and CDR2 as SYDVKM. The CDR3 spells CASTPGTVSYEQYF. The CDR3 DNA follows: TGTGCCAGCACCCCCGGGACAGTGTCGTACGAGCAGTACTTC.

The chain uses TRBV12-3 or TRBV12-4 and TRBJ1-5, with D possibly TRBD1 on 5 matching bases. V was shortened by 8 bases and J by 0 bases, with 11 bases between the two germline ends. The CDR3 length is 14 residues. CDR3 region: CASAQGYSNQPQHF. For the CDR3, the DNA is TGTGCCAGCGCGCAGGGCTATAGCAATCAGCCCCAGCATTTT.

The rearrangement joins TRBV7-2 to TRBJ1-1, with D unresolved. CDR1 and CDR2 from the germline V gene are SGHTA and FQGNSA. The CDR3 is made up of 14 amino acids. Trimming removed 5 bases at V and 1 base at J, with 11 bases between. CDR3 bases: TGTGCCAGCAGCCTAGGGTCTAGGAACACTGAAGCTTTCTTT. This translates into CASSLGSRNTEAFF.

The chain has TRBV12-3 or TRBV12-4 and TRBJ1-5; no reliable D call. Trimming cost V 3 bases and J 6 bases, with 12 bases left between them. This CDR3 is 14 amino acids long. CDR3 bases: TGTGCCAGCAGTTTGACGGGTGGTTTTCAGCCCCAGCATTTT. It yields the protein CASSLTGGFQPQHF.

Worth noting for this clonotype: The junction does not match germline at one end; this may be a read error. The chain recombines TRBV12-3 or TRBV12-4 with TRBJ2-2; 8 nucleotides match TRBD1. The CDR3 extends over 16 amino acids. CDR3 loop: CASSLRPGGNTGKLFF. CDR3 coding DNA: TGTGCCAGCAGTCTTCGGCCAGGGGGCAACACCGGGAAGCTGTTCTTT.

This sequence joins TRBV20-1 and TRBJ2-1; TRBD1 matches at 12 bases. Germline V gene sequence: CDR1 DFQATT, CDR2 SNEGSKA (reference sequence). CDR3 size: 19 residues. The V and J ends lost 5 bases and 0 bases, in that order; junction bases with no gene match: 14. The CDR3: CSAPTPPGTGGFSYNEQFF. The CDR3 DNA reads TGCAGTGCTCCAACCCCCCCCGGGACAGGGGGCTTCTCCTACAATGAGCAGTTCTTC.

The chain links TRBV6-5 to TRBJ2-7, with 11 positions matching TRBD2. The CDR3 is 16 residues long. V was clipped by 2 bases and J by 2 bases; unmatched bases: 5. Germline V CDR1 and CDR2: MNHEY, SVGAGI. The CDR3 DNA reads TGTGCCAGCAGTTACGCGCTGACTAGCGGGGCCTACGAGCAGTACTTC. Protein: CASSYALTSGAYEQYF.

This clonotype was detected once. Its ends do not fully match the called genes, so a read error is possible. The genes are TRBV3-1 and TRBJ2-5; D tentatively reads TRBD1 or TRBD2 (5 bases each). The CDR3 sequence is 14 residues long. CDR1 is LGHDT and CDR2 is YNNKEL in the germline V gene (reference sequence). This CDR3 reads CASSQDWGRETQHF. The CDR3 coding sequence is TGTGCCAGCAGCCAAGATTGGGGGAGAGAGACCCAGCACTTC.

The rearrangement joins TRBV12-3 or TRBV12-4 to TRBJ2-2; D may be TRBD2 (6 bases). There are 15 residues in the CDR3. V was trimmed by 6 bases and J by 4 bases, leaving 15 bases between them. This CDR3 reads CASSRAGGSTGELFF. The CDR3 DNA reads as TGTGCCAGCAGCAGGGCTGGAGGGTCCACCGGGGAGCTGTTTTTT.

Ten or more counts support this clonotype. The chain carries TRBV5-1 and TRBJ1-3; no clear D gene. The CDR3 consists of 12 residues. V lost 4 bases to trimming and J lost 4 bases, with 6 bases between them. Germline assignment: CDR1 SGHRS and CDR2 YFSETQ. Written as DNA, the CDR3 is TGCGCCAGCAGCCCCCCGGGAAACACCATATATTTT. Translating it yields CASSPPGNTIYF.

About this clonotype itself: A read error may explain this, as a much larger clone is one base away. The chain recombines TRBV7-9 with TRBJ1-2; D is unresolved. This CDR3 is built from 14 residues. The germline V gene encodes CDR1 SEHNR and CDR2 FQNEAQ (reference sequence). The DNA for the CDR3 is TGTGCCAGCAGCTCCCCGAAGCCCAGGAATGGCGACACCTTC. Its translation: CASSSPKPRNGDTF.

This clonotype has only one observation. V gene TRBV28 combines with J gene TRBJ2-5; 8 bases align to TRBD2. Trimming at V came to 6 bases and at J to 5 bases, leaving 11 bases not matched to a gene. The germline V gene encodes CDR1 MDHEN and CDR2 SYDVKM. CDR3 length: 15 residues. In nucleotides, the CDR3 is TGTGCCAGCAGCGGGAGCGGGGGACTATGGGAGACCCAGTACTTC. Translation: CASSGSGGLWETQYF.

The sample holds many counts of this clonotype. The rearrangement links TRBV5-1 to TRBJ2-5; TRBD2 might be the D (6 bases). Trimming shortened V by 0 bases and J by 5 bases, and 11 bases separated the two germline ends. The CDR3 consists of 14 residues. From germline, CDR1 is SGHRS and CDR2 YFSETQ. CDR3 region: CASSLGTSRETQYF. For the CDR3, the DNA is TGCGCCAGCAGCTTGGGTACTAGCAGGGAGACCCAGTACTTC.

This clonotype was counted many times. V gene TRBV5-1 combines with J gene TRBJ2-2, with 7 bases matching TRBD1. The CDR3 is 14 amino acids. V lost 2 bases to trimming and J lost 6 bases; unmatched junction nucleotides: 4. Germline V gene sequence: CDR1 SGHRS, CDR2 YFSETQ. The CDR3 DNA is TGCGCCAGCAGCTTCTTACAGGGGTCCGGGGAGCTGTTTTTT. It specifies CASSFLQGSGELFF. Using reference TRBV5-1 and TRBJ2-2 for the parts outside the CDR3, the full variable domain is KAGVTQTPRYLIKTRGQQVTLSCSPISGHRSVSWYQQTPGQGLQFLFEYFSETQRNKGNFPGRFSGRQFSNSRSEMNVSTLELGDSALYLCASSFLQGSGELFFGEGSRLTVL.